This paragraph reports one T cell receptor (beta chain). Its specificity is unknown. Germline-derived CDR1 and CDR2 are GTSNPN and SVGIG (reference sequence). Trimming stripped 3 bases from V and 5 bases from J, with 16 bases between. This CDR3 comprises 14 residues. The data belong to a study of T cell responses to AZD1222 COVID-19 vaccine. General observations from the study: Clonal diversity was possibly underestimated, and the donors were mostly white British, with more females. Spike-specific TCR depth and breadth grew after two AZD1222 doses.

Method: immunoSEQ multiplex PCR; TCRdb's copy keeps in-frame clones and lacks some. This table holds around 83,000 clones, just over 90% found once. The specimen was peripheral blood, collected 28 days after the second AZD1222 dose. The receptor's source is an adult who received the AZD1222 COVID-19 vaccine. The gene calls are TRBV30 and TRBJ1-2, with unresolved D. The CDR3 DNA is TGTGCCTGGAGCCTAACAGACACTAGGTATGGCTACACCTTC. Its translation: CAWSLTDTRYGYTF.